This is a list of T cell receptor beta chains from one sample in a study of cytomegalovirus exposure and HLA in healthy donors. The protocol was immunoSEQ multiplex PCR, while the TCRdb copy is restricted to in-frame clones and leaves out a portion. The data contain around 180,000 clones, roughly 80% of them singletons. The sequenced material came from PBMCs. The origin of the receptors is a man aged 25-45 years in good health and CMV-seropositive. Both conserved end residues are part of each CDR3. A D gene is named only where the DNA matches it firmly. Clone size, where shown, is once, few, many, or a class for clones that have expanded.

v_call	d_call	clone_size	j_call	cdr3_nt	cdr3_aa
TRBV11-3	.	.	TRBJ1-4	TGTGCCAGCAGCGGCCGGGACACAACTAATGAAAAACTGTTTTTT	CASSGRDTTNEKLFF
TRBV5-1	TRBD2	.	TRBJ2-3	TGCGCCAGCAGCTTGGTATCTAGCGGGAGAGGGGGCACAGATACGCAGTATTTT	CASSLVSSGRGGTDTQYF
TRBV19	TRBD2	.	TRBJ2-4	TGTGCCAGTAGTACGGGACTAGCTGAGCGGTCCAAAAACATTCAGTACTTC	CASSTGLAERSKNIQYF
TRBV14	.	.	TRBJ2-2	TGTGCCAGCAGCAAGTTCACAGTTCGCGAGTACACCGGGGAGCTGTTTTTT	CASSKFTVREYTGELFF
TRBV5-1	TRBD1	.	TRBJ1-2	TGCGCCAGCAGCCTCACCCCACCGGGACAGGGCTATGGCTACACCTTC	CASSLTPPGQGYGYTF
TRBV10-2	TRBD1	.	TRBJ2-5	TGCGCCAGCAGTGGGGGGGGACAGGGGTACCAAGAGACCCAGTACTTC	CASSGGGQGYQETQYF
TRBV6-5	.	.	TRBJ2-1	TGTGCCAGCAGTTCCATGGCGGGGGCCGGTTACAATGAGCAGTTCTTC	CASSSMAGAGYNEQFF
TRBV30	TRBD2	.	TRBJ2-1	TGTGCCTGGAGTGTACGTGGTCTAGCGGGATCCTACAATGAGCAGTTCTTC	CAWSVRGLAGSYNEQFF
TRBV19	TRBD2	.	TRBJ2-5	TGTGCCAGTAGTTCTAGCGGGGGGACGCTTACGAAGTACTTC	CASSSSGGTLTKYF
TRBV30	TRBD2	.	TRBJ2-3	TGTGCCTGGAGTGAAGCGGGAGGGGTGACAGATACGCAGTATTTT	CAWSEAGGVTDTQYF
TRBV2	.	.	TRBJ2-3	TGTGCCAGCAGTGGGCAGATTAGCACAGATACGCAGTATTTT	CASSGQISTDTQYF
TRBV4-1	.	once	TRBJ1-1	TGCGCCAGCAGCCAACTTATCCAGGATGAAGCTTTCTTT	CASSQLIQDEAFF
TRBV9	TRBD2	.	TRBJ2-7	TGTGCCAGCAGCGTAGGTAGCGGGGCACCACTAGGCGAGCAGTACTTC	CASSVGSGAPLGEQYF
TRBV4-2	TRBD2	.	TRBJ2-3	TGTGCCAGCAGCCAAGTAGGGGTAGCGGGAGGCTCAGATACGCAGTATTTT	CASSQVGVAGGSDTQYF
TRBV19	TRBD1	.	TRBJ1-5	TGTGCCAGTGACCAGGGACAGGTTAGCAATCAGCCCCAGCATTTT	CASDQGQVSNQPQHF
TRBV4-1	TRBD2	.	TRBJ2-7	TGCGCCAGCAGCCAAGATTTTCCTAGCGGGACCTACGAGCAGTACTTC	CASSQDFPSGTYEQYF
TRBV5-1	.	.	TRBJ2-1	TGCGCCAGCACAGGGAGGAATGAGCAGTTCTTC	CASTGRNEQFF
TRBV7-2	TRBD2	once	TRBJ2-1	TGTGCCAGCAGCTTAGTTGGACTAGCGTATACCAGTGAGCAGTTCTTC	CASSLVGLAYTSEQFF
TRBV7-8	TRBD2	.	TRBJ2-7	TGTGCCAGCAGCCCCCGGACTAGCGGTAGCTCCTACGAGCAGTACTTC	CASSPRTSGSSYEQYF
TRBV28	TRBD2	.	TRBJ2-7	TGTGCCAGCTGGGAGGGAAGCTCCTACGAGCAGTACTTC	CASWEGSSYEQYF
TRBV7-8	TRBD1	.	TRBJ2-6	TGTGCCAGCAGCTTAGCTTGGTCGGGACAGGGGGCGACTGGGGCCAACGTCCTGACTTTC	CASSLAWSGQGATGANVLTF
TRBV7-9	.	once	TRBJ2-7	TGTGCCAGCAGCTTAGCCGCGGCCTCCTACGAGCAGTACTTC	CASSLAAASYEQYF
TRBV5-1	TRBD1	.	TRBJ1-5	TGCGCCAGCAGCTTGGATCAGGGGGCGAATCAGCCCCAGCATTTT	CASSLDQGANQPQHF
TRBV7-9	.	few	TRBJ1-1	TGTGCCAGCAGCCCGAGGGTGTACGGCACTGAAGCTTTCTTT	CASSPRVYGTEAFF
TRBV27	.	.	TRBJ1-1	TGTGCCAGCAGTTTATACAACAGTGCCAACACTGAAGCTTTCTTT	CASSLYNSANTEAFF
TRBV18	TRBD1	.	TRBJ1-1	TGTGCCAGCTCTCCCGAGACAGGGGGATACACTGAAGCTTTCTTT	CASSPETGGYTEAFF
TRBV9	TRBD1	once	TRBJ2-7	TGTGCCAGCAGCAGGGACAGCTACGAGCAGTACTTC	CASSRDSYEQYF
TRBV9	.	few	TRBJ1-1	TGTGCCAGCAGCGCACAAGGGGGGGGATGGACTGAAGCTTTCTTT	CASSAQGGGWTEAFF
TRBV5-1	.	.	TRBJ2-5	TGCGCCAGCAGCTTGGATGGAACAGTGGGTGAAGAGACCCAGTACTTC	CASSLDGTVGEETQYF
TRBV30	TRBD1	.	TRBJ1-4	TGTGCCTGGAGTACAGGGGCTTATGAAAAACTGTTTTTT	CAWSTGAYEKLFF
TRBV5-1	.	.	TRBJ1-4	TGCGCCAGCAGCTTGGGACAGGTTTATAATGAAAAACTGTTTTTT	CASSLGQVYNEKLFF
TRBV19	.	.	TRBJ1-3	TGTGCCAGTAGTCCGGGACACCGCTCTGGAAACACCATATATTTT	CASSPGHRSGNTIYF
TRBV21-1	.	.	TRBJ2-5	TGTGCCAGCGGGGACAGGTCAGGGACCCAGTACTTC	CASGDRSGTQYF
TRBV28	TRBD2	.	TRBJ2-2	TGTGCCAGCTCCACCCAGGGACTAACGAACACCGGGGAGCTGTTTTTT	CASSTQGLTNTGELFF
TRBV4-2	TRBD1	.	TRBJ1-1	TGTGCCAGCAGCCGAGAAAACAGGGGAACTGAAGCTTTCTTT	CASSRENRGTEAFF
TRBV30	TRBD2	.	TRBJ2-7	TGTGCCTGGAGCCTTCTAGCGGGACAGTACGAGCAGTACTTC	CAWSLLAGQYEQYF
TRBV5-4	.	few	TRBJ1-5	TGTGCCAGCAGCCCAAATCAGCCCCAGCATTTT	CASSPNQPQHF
TRBV5-1	.	.	TRBJ1-1	TGCGCCAGCAGCTTGGTGGCAACGATGAACACTGAAGCTTTCTTT	CASSLVATMNTEAFF
TRBV5-1	TRBD2	.	TRBJ2-5	TGCGCCAGCAGCTTTGGACTAGCGGGAGAGACCCAGTACTTC	CASSFGLAGETQYF
TRBV11-3	TRBD1	.	TRBJ1-1	TGTGCCAGCAGCGTTAACAGGGGCCGTAGGACTGAAGCTTTCTTT	CASSVNRGRRTEAFF
TRBV13	.	few	TRBJ2-4	TGTGCCAGCAGCCACGACGTTGGGGGACATCTTGGCAAAAACATTCAGTACTTC	CASSHDVGGHLGKNIQYF
TRBV5-1	TRBD2	once	TRBJ2-3	TGCGCCAGCAAGGGTTACTCCGGGGGGGCAGATACGCAGTATTTT	CASKGYSGGADTQYF
TRBV6-1	.	.	TRBJ1-1	TGTGCCAGCAGGACATGGCAGAACACTGAAGCTTTCTTT	CASRTWQNTEAFF
TRBV6-5	.	.	TRBJ1-1	TGTGCCAGCAGTTACATGGGCGAGTTTAACACTGAAGCTTTCTTT	CASSYMGEFNTEAFF
TRBV7-3	TRBD2	.	TRBJ2-1	TGTGCCAGCAGCTTAAGTTGGGGAGGGGTACTATACAATGAGCAGTTCTTC	CASSLSWGGVLYNEQFF
TRBV7-8	TRBD2	.	TRBJ2-7	TGTGCCAGCAGCTTCCGGGGACTAGCGGGAGCTCTTGCTTTGCAGTACTTC	CASSFRGLAGALALQYF
TRBV6-6	.	.	TRBJ1-2	TGTGCCAGCAGTTACTCCCGGGGTGAATATGGCTACACCTTC	CASSYSRGEYGYTF
TRBV9	.	once	TRBJ1-3	TGTGCCAGCAGCGTAGCAGGGGCGCACGGAAACACCATATATTTT	CASSVAGAHGNTIYF
TRBV18	TRBD1	.	TRBJ2-7	TGTGCCAGCTCACCGGACAGGGATAACTACGAGCAGTACTTC	CASSPDRDNYEQYF
TRBV19	TRBD2	.	TRBJ2-7	TGTGCCAGTAGTACAAGGGCTAGCGGGAGTTCGGGAGAGCAGTACTTC	CASSTRASGSSGEQYF
TRBV5-1	.	.	TRBJ2-2	TGCGCCAGCAGCTTAAGGGGTCGGGAGCTAGACACCGGGGAGCTGTTTTTT	CASSLRGRELDTGELFF
TRBV7-8	.	once	TRBJ2-7	TGTGCCAGCAGCTTAGACAGGGCTGGCGAGCAGTACTTC	CASSLDRAGEQYF
TRBV9	TRBD1	.	TRBJ1-4	TGTGCCAGCAGCCCAGGGGACAGGGGGCTGGTGGGGGAAAAACTGTTTTTT	CASSPGDRGLVGEKLFF
TRBV14	.	once	TRBJ2-2	TGTGCCAGCAGCTCGAGTAGGGGGGGATCGAACACCGGGGAGCTGTTTTTT	CASSSSRGGSNTGELFF
TRBV5-1	.	.	TRBJ2-5	TGCGCCAGCAGCTTGTCCCGGGGGGCCCCCTACCAAGAGACCCAGTACTTC	CASSLSRGAPYQETQYF
TRBV6-5	TRBD1	.	TRBJ1-1	TGTGCCAGCAGCCGGGGGGGACAGTTTAACACTGAAGCTTTCTTT	CASSRGGQFNTEAFF
TRBV27	.	few	TRBJ2-5	TGTGCCAGCAGTTTATCGATAGCAGAACAAGAGACCCAGTACTTC	CASSLSIAEQETQYF
TRBV7-3	.	.	TRBJ2-1	TGTGCCAGCAGCTTACGCTACAATGAGCAGTTCTTC	CASSLRYNEQFF
TRBV6-5	TRBD1	.	TRBJ1-1	TGTGCCAGCACCAAAACAGGGGTCGAAGCTTTCTTT	CASTKTGVEAFF
TRBV5-5	TRBD1	.	TRBJ2-2	TGTGCCAGCAGCTGGACAGGGGACACCGGGGAGCTGTTTTTT	CASSWTGDTGELFF